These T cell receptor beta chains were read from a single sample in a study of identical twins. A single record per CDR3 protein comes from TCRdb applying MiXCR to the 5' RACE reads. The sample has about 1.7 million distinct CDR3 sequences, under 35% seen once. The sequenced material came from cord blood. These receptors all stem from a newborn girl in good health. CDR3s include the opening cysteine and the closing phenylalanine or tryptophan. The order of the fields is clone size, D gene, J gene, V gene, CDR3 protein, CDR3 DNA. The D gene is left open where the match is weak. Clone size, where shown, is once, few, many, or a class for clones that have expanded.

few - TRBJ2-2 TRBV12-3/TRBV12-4 CASSSMTGELFF TGTGCCAGCAGTAGTATGACCGGGGAGCTGTTTTTT
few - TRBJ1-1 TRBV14 CASSQDRWYDTEAFF TGTGCCAGCAGCCAAGACCGATGGTACGACACTGAAGCTTTCTTT
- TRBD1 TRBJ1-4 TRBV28 CASKETGRNEKLFF TGTGCCAGTAAAGAGACAGGGCGGAATGAAAAACTGTTTTTT
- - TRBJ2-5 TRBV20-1 CSAGLDQETQYF TGCAGTGCTGGTCTAGATCAAGAGACCCAGTACTTC
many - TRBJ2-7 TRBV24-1 CATITGNSYEQYF TGTGCCACCATAACAGGGAACTCCTACGAGCAGTACTTC
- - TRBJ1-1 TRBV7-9 CASAGGDGAFF TGTGCCAGCGCGGGGGGTGATGGAGCTTTCTTT
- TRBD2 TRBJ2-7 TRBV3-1 CASSQDWWRGVYEQYF TGTGCCAGCAGCCAAGATTGGTGGCGGGGGGTCTACGAGCAGTACTTC
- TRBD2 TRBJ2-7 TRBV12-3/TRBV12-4 CASSFPSGRSPYNEQYF TGTGCCAGCAGTTTCCCTAGCGGGAGGTCTCCGTACAATGAGCAGTACTTC
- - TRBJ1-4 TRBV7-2 CASSSRLRGEKLFF TGTGCCAGCAGCTCGCGGCTGCGGGGAGAAAAACTGTTTTTT
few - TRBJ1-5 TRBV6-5 CASSYYPNQPQHF TGTGCCAGCAGTTATTACCCTAATCAGCCCCAGCATTTT
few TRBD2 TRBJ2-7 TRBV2 CASTGGLTYEQYF TGTGCCAGTACGGGGGGACTTACCTACGAGCAGTACTTC
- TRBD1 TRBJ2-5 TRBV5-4 CASSFKEGGNEQYF TGTGCCAGCAGCTTTAAAGAAGGGGGCAATGAGCAGTACTTC
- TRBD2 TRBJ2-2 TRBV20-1 CSARNFGLAGLTGELFF TGCAGTGCTAGAAATTTCGGACTAGCGGGGCTCACCGGGGAGCTGTTTTTT
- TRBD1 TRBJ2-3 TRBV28 CASSGDRVPDTQYF TGTGCCAGCAGTGGGGACAGGGTCCCAGATACGCAGTATTTT
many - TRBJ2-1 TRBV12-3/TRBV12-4 CASSPQTSMSDEQFF TGTGCCAGCAGTCCTCAGACTAGTATGAGCGATGAGCAGTTCTTC
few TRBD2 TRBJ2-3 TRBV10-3 CAISGRDGSGGSRYTDTQYF TGTGCCATCAGTGGACGTGATGGGAGCGGGGGGTCCCGATACACAGATACGCAGTATTTT